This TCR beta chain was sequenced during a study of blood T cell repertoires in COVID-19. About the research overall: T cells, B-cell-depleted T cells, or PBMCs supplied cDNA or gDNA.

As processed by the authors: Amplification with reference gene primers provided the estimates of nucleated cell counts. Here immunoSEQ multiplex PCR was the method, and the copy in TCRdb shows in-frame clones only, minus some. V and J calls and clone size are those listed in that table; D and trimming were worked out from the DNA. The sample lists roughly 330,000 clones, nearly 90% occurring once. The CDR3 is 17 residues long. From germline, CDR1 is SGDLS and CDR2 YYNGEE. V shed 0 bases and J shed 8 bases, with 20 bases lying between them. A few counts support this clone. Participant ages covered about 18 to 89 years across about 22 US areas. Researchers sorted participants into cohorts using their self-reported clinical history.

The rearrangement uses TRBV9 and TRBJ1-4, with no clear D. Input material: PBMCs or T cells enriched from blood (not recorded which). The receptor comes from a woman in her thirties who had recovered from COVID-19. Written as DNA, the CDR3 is TGTGCCAGCAGCGTAGGTTCTGGGGTCGGACTAGGGGAAAAACTGTTTTTT. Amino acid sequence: CASSVGSGVGLGEKLFF.